Listed here are 23 T cell receptor beta chains from one sample, sequenced in a study of type 1 and type 2 diabetes patients (dated by TCRdb to between 2015 and 2016). TCRdb lists the instrument as Illumina MiSeq. Genomic DNA from sorted T cell subsets served as template for TCRbeta CDR3 amplification. Multiplex PCR with 30 forward and 13 reverse primers amplified the TCRbeta CDR3 region. The public sequencing data were trimmed at Q25 with fastp and processed into clonotypes with MiXCR by TCRdb, which kept only in-frame beta chains. Identical CDR3 proteins give one entry, which carries the most common genes and DNA. A total of approximately 260,000 distinct CDR3 sequences appear in this sample, roughly 50% of them only once. The top ten constitute around 15% of the sample. The material sequenced was peripheral blood mononuclear cells (PBMCs). Source of these receptors: a man younger than 30 with type 2 diabetes.

This clonotype was seen many times. J is TRBJ1-1 and V is TRBV10-3; D is undetermined. The germline V gene encodes CDR1 ENHRY and CDR2 SYGVKD. With 0 bases removed from V and 0 bases from J, the gap between germline ends came to 2 bases. This CDR3 comprises 13 residues. DNA for the CDR3: TGTGCCATCAGTGAGTCCATGAACACTGAAGCTTTCTTT. Translated, it gives CAISESMNTEAFF.

The chain combines TRBV19 with TRBJ2-7; possibly TRBD2 for D (7 bases). Trimming shortened V by 4 bases and J by 2 bases, and 18 bases separated the two germline ends. This CDR3 spans 16 amino acids. Germline-derived CDR1 and CDR2 are LNHDA and SQIVND (reference sequence). CDR3 nucleotide sequence: TGTGCCAGTAGTAATCCCCAGGGAGGGGGAACCTACGAGCAGTACTTC. Translated: CASSNPQGGGTYEQYF.

About this clonotype itself: It is likely a read error, because the conserved phenylalanine at the end of the CDR3 is missing. The chain couples TRBV2 to TRBJ1-6; unclear D gene. CDR1 and CDR2 (germline): SNHLY, FYNNEI. V lost 4 bases to trimming and J lost 7 bases, with 11 bases between them. There are 14 residues in the CDR3. The CDR3 loop reads CASSVELGNSPLHY. In nucleotides, the CDR3 is TGTGCCAGCAGTGTTGAGTTGGGAAATTCACCCCTCCACTAT.

The chain links TRBV30 to TRBJ1-1; D ambiguous. The CDR3 totals 13 residues. The germline CDR1 and CDR2 sequences are GTSNPN and SVGIG (reference sequence). Trimming took 2 bases from V and 11 from J, leaving 18 bases between them. The CDR3 spells CAWSSSDRSVAFF. As DNA, the CDR3 is TGTGCCTGGAGTTCATCAGACCGATCGGTGGCTTTCTTT. Variable domain in full (rest from reference TRBV30 and TRBJ1-1): SQTIHQWPATLVQPVGSPLSLECTVEGTSNPNLYWYRQAAGRGLQLLFYSVGIGQISSEVPQNLSASRPQDRQFILSSKKLLLSDSGFYLCAWSSSDRSVAFFGQGTRLTVV.

V is TRBV7-2 and J is TRBJ2-3, with D possibly being TRBD1 or TRBD2 (8 bases each). The germline CDR1 and CDR2 sequences are SGHTA and FQGNSA. Trimming took 6 bases from V and 9 from J, leaving 16 bases between them. The CDR3 extends over 13 amino acids. CDR3 region: CASRRGAGGTQYF. The CDR3 DNA follows: TGTGCCAGCAGGCGGGGGGCAGGGGGCACGCAGTATTTT.

To note about this clonotype: The junction departs from the called germline gene at one end, perhaps through a read error. V and J are TRBV19 and TRBJ1-4; weak D call: TRBD1 (6 bases). Germline V lookup: CDR1 LNHDA, CDR2 SQIVND (reference sequence). This CDR3 region has 15 residues. DNA of the CDR3: TGTGCCAGTAAAGGGGGATCTGCAACTAATGAAAAACTGTTTTTC. Translating gives CASKGGSATNEKLFF.

The table lists this clonotype with a few counts. The CDR3 loop is CASSLGQSDQPQHF. The DNA of the CDR3 is TGTGCCAGCAGCTTAGGACAGAGCGATCAGCCCCAGCATTTT. V is TRBV7-3 and J is TRBJ1-5, with a weak D call TRBD1 (6 bases). CDR3 length: 14 amino acids. Germline CDR1 and CDR2: SGHTA and FQGTGA. The V and J ends lost 2 bases and 5 bases respectively, with 10 bases between them. Together with reference TRBV7-3 and TRBJ1-5, the CDR3 gives the full variable domain: GAGVSQTPSNKVTEKGKYVELRCDPISGHTALYWYRQSLGQGPEFLIYFQGTGAADDSGLPNDRFFAVRPEGSVSTLKIQRTERGDSAVYLCASSLGQSDQPQHFGDGTRLSIL.

The rearrangement joins TRBV27 to TRBJ2-3, with a possible D match to TRBD2 (6 bases). Germline loops: CDR1 MNHEY, CDR2 SMNVEV (reference sequence). The CDR3 covers 15 residues. The ends were cut back, 8 bases at V and 0 bases at J, with 15 bases in the middle. The CDR3 sequence is CASARDGLSTDTQYF. As DNA, the CDR3 is TGTGCCAGCGCGCGGGACGGTCTGAGCACAGATACGCAGTATTTT.

This sequence joins TRBV7-3 and TRBJ2-7, with D perhaps TRBD1 (6 bases). The V gene's germline CDR1 is SGHTA and CDR2 FQGTGA. The CDR3 runs to 14 residues. Trimming cost V 3 bases and J 5 bases, with 14 bases left between them. The CDR3 region is CASSFAAGANEQYF. The CDR3, as DNA: TGTGCCAGCAGCTTTGCGGCAGGGGCGAACGAGCAGTACTTC.

The chain couples TRBV7-3 to TRBJ2-2, with no clear D. The germline gives CDR1 SGHTA, CDR2 FQGTGA. This CDR3 has 14 residues. V lost 2 bases and J 9 bases, leaving 13 bases between the germline ends. The CDR3 reads CASSLDIGTWELFF. The CDR3 DNA is TGTGCCAGCAGCTTAGATATCGGAACCTGGGAGCTGTTTTTT.

This clonotype was seen only a few times. The chain carries TRBV7-2 and TRBJ2-3; no definite D call. Between the trimmed V and J ends, which lost 4 bases and 0 bases, there was a span of 8 bases. The CDR3 consists of 14 residues. Germline CDR1 SGHTA, CDR2 FQGNSA. CDR3 DNA sequence: TGTGCCAGCAGCTCGACGGTTAGCACAGATACGCAGTATTTT. It yields the protein CASSSTVSTDTQYF.

This chain joins TRBV2 and TRBJ1-1; TRBD1 aligns across 9 bases. Trimming took 6 bases from V and 1 from J; bases not matched to a gene: 6. The CDR3 covers 15 residues. Germline V CDR1 and CDR2: SNHLY, FYNNEI. CDR3 amino acids: CASSPGTGRNTEAFF. The CDR3 coding sequence is TGTGCCAGCAGCCCCGGGACAGGGCGGAACACTGAAGCTTTCTTT. The full variable domain, with the rest looked up from reference TRBV2 and TRBJ1-1, is EPEVTQTPSHQVTQMGQEVILRCVPISNHLYFYWYRQILGQKVEFLVSFYNNEISEKSEIFDDQFSVERPDGSNFTLKIRSTKLEDSAMYFCASSPGTGRNTEAFFGQGTRLTVV.

A note on this clonotype: This may arise from a read error, as a much more abundant clone is one base away. No conserved phenylalanine or tryptophan ends this CDR3, so it is likely a read error. This chain joins TRBV20-1 and TRBJ2-7; no reliable D call. The CDR3 has 14 amino acids. V lost 0 bases and J 4 bases, leaving 13 bases between the germline ends. Germline V CDR1 and CDR2: DFQATT, SNEGSKA (reference sequence). The CDR3 loop is CSARDASDQYEQYL. DNA of the CDR3: TGCAGTGCTAGAGACGCTTCTGACCAGTACGAGCAGTACTTA.

In this sample, this clonotype turned up a few times. This chain joins TRBV28 and TRBJ2-7; 8 nucleotides agree with TRBD1. V shed 5 bases, J shed 9 bases, and the junction held 6 bases outside the gene matches. The CDR3 runs to 12 residues. The V gene's germline CDR1 is MDHEN and CDR2 SYDVKM. The CDR3 DNA follows: TGTGCCAGCAGTCCACCAGGGGGCAGGCAGTACTTC. It translates to CASSPPGGRQYF.

This clonotype has a handful of counts. This chain's CDR3 is CASSPWGANTEAFF. The CDR3 nucleotides are TGTGCCAGCAGCCCGTGGGGAGCGAATACTGAAGCTTTCTTT. This chain joins TRBV7-2 and TRBJ1-1; D is unresolved. Trimming shortened V by 5 bases and J by 5 bases, and 15 bases separated the two germline ends. Germline V gene sequence: CDR1 SGHTA, CDR2 FQGNSA. This CDR3 spans 14 amino acids.

This rearrangement joins TRBV30 to TRBJ1-5, with TRBD1 matching 12 bases. The CDR3 has 16 residues. CDR1 and CDR2 (germline): GTSNPN, SVGIG (reference sequence). V lost 8 bases, J lost 8 bases, and 16 bases stayed unmatched. The CDR3 sequence is CASRRNRDRGPKPQHF. CDR3 bases: TGTGCCAGTAGACGGAACCGGGACAGGGGGCCTAAGCCCCAGCATTTT.

Remarks on this clonotype: At one end the junction does not follow the germline gene, possibly because of a read error. The chain joins TRBV7-2 to TRBJ2-5, with 9 positions matching TRBD1. The CDR3 consists of 15 residues. Germline V lookup: CDR1 SGHTA, CDR2 FQGNSA. Here the CDR3 reads CASMEVTGGIETQYF. CDR3 DNA sequence: TGCGCCAGCATGGAAGTTACAGGGGGCATCGAGACCCAGTACTTC.

This clonotype was recorded only once. This rearrangement joins TRBV10-1 to TRBJ2-1; TRBD2 might be the D (5 bases). The CDR3 is made up of 15 amino acids. The germline CDR1 and CDR2 sequences are WNHNN and SYGVQD (reference sequence). V lost 4 bases, J lost 4 bases, and 14 bases lay in between. Here the CDR3 DNA reads TGCGCCAGCAGTGCGGGGAACTACCGATACAATGAGCAGTTCTTC. As protein: CASSAGNYRYNEQFF.

This chain joins TRBV6-6 and TRBJ2-7; 11 nucleotides match TRBD2. Trimming cost V 3 bases and J 5 bases; bases outside gene matches: 3. Germline values: CDR1 MNHNY, CDR2 SVGAGI (reference sequence). The CDR3 loop spans 14 amino acids. The chain's CDR3 is CASSYTSGSDEQYF. CDR3 DNA: TGTGCCAGCAGTTATACTAGCGGGAGCGACGAGCAGTACTTC.

The chain uses TRBV6-1 and TRBJ1-1; perhaps TRBD1 as D (5 bases). Germline V lookup: CDR1 MNHNS, CDR2 SASEGT. CDR3 size: 14 residues. Between the trimmed V and J ends, which lost 11 bases and 0 bases, there was a span of 16 bases. In nucleotides, the CDR3 is TGTGCCTCTTCCCACGGGGGGGTGAACACTGAAGCTTTCTTT. This encodes CASSHGGVNTEAFF.

The CDR3 DNA reads as TGTGCCAGCAGGAGGGGACGTCTCTCCTACGAGCAGTACTTC. Its translation: CASRRGRLSYEQYF. The rearrangement uses TRBV6-1 and TRBJ2-7; the D call may be TRBD1 or TRBD2 (5 bases each). Germline values: CDR1 MNHNS, CDR2 SASEGT. The CDR3 contains 14 residues. The germline V and J ends were trimmed by 6 bases and 0 bases, with 12 bases remaining between them.

The rearrangement joins TRBV12-3 or TRBV12-4 to TRBJ1-1, with D unclear. V lost 4 bases to trimming and J lost 3 bases, with 9 bases between them. This CDR3 spans 13 amino acids. CDR3 nucleotides: TGTGCCAGCAGTTCACAGTGGGACACTGAAGCTTTCTTT. Translated, it gives CASSSQWDTEAFF.

The chain joins TRBV2 to TRBJ1-2, with D perhaps TRBD1 (5 bases). V shed 6 bases and J shed 6 bases, with 14 bases lying between them. Germline loops: CDR1 SNHLY, CDR2 FYNNEI. This CDR3 is 13 amino acids long. The CDR3: CASRRVSGNGYTF. DNA for the CDR3: TGTGCCAGCAGGCGGGTTTCAGGGAATGGCTACACCTTC.